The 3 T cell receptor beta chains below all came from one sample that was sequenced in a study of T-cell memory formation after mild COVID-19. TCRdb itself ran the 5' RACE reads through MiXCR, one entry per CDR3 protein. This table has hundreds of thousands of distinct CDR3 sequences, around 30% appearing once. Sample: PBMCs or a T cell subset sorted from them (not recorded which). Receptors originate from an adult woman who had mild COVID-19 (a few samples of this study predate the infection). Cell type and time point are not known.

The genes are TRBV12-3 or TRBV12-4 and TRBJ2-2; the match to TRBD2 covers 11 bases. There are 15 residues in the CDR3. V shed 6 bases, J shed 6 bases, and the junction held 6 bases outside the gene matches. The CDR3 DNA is TGTGCCAGCAGCTTGGGACTAGCGGTAGCCGGGGAGCTGTTTTTT. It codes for CASSLGLAVAGELFF.

The CDR3 sequence: CASSLDYVRGEGFTDTQYF. Here the CDR3 DNA reads TGTGCCAGCAGCTTGGACTATGTTCGGGGGGAGGGATTCACAGATACGCAGTATTTT. J is TRBJ2-3 and V is TRBV5-6; 7 bases align to TRBD2. CDR3 size: 19 residues. The germline V gene has CDR1 SGHDT and CDR2 YYEEEE. V lost 0 bases, J lost 2 bases, and 15 bases stayed unmatched.

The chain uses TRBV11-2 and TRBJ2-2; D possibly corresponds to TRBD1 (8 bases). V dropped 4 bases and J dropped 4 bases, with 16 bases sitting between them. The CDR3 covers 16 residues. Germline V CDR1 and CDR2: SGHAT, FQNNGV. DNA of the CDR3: TGTGCCAGCAGCTGGACAGGGAGGGGCGGCACCGGGGAGCTGTTTTTT. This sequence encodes CASSWTGRGGTGELFF.